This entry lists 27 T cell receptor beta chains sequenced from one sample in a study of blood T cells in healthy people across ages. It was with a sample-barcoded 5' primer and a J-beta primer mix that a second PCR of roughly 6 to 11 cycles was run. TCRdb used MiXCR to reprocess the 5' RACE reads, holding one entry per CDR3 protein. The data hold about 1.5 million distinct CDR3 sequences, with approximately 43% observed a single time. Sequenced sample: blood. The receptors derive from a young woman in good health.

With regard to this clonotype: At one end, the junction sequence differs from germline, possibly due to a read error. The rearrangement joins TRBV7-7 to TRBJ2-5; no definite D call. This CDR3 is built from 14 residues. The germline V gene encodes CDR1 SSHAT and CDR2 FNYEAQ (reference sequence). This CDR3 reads CASSLEPSSETQYF. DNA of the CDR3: TGTGCTAGCAGCTTAGAACCTAGTTCAGAGACCCAGTACTTC.

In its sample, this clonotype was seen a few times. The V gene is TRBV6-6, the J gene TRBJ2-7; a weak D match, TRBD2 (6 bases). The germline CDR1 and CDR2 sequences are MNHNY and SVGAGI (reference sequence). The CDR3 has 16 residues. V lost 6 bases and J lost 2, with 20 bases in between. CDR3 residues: CASRTGLRMVAYEQYF. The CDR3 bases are TGTGCCAGCAGAACGGGACTCCGCATGGTTGCCTACGAGCAGTACTTC.

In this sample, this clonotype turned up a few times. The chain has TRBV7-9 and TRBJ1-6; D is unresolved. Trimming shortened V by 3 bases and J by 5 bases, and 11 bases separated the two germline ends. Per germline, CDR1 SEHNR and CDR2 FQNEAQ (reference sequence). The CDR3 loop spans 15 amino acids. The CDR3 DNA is TGTGCCAGCAGCTTCTTGGGCACGGATAATTCACCCCTCCACTTT. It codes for CASSFLGTDNSPLHF. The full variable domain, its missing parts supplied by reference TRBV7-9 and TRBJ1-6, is DTGVSQNPRHKITKRGQNVTFRCDPISEHNRLYWYRQTLGQGPEFLTYFQNEAQLEKSRLLSDRFSAERPKGSFSTLEIQRTEQGDSAMYLCASSFLGTDNSPLHFGNGTRLTVT.

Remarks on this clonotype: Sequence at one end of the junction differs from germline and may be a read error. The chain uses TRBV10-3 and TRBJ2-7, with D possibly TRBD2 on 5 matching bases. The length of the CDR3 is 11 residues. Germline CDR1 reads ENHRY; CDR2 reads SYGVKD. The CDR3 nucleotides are TGTGCCAGCAGTGGAGGTGGACAGCAGTACTTC. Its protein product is CASSGGGQQYF.

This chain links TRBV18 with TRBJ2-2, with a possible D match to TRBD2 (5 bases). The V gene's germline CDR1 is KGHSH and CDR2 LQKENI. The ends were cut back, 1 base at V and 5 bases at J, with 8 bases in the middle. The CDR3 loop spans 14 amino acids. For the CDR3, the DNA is TGTGCCAGCTCACCACGACGGGGAACCGGGGAGCTGTTTTTT. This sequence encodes CASSPRRGTGELFF.

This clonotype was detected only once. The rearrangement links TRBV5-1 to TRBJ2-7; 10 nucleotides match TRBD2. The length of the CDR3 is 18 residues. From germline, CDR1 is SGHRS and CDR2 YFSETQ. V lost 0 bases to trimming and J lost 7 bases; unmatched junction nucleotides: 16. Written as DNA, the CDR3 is TGCGCCAGCAGCTTGGCTAGCGGGGGTTCCCCAAAAGAGAATGAGCAGTACTTC. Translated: CASSLASGGSPKENEQYF.

CDR3 sequence reads: CASSPSSGRGTDTQYF. The DNA of the CDR3 is TGTGCCAGCAGCCCGAGTAGCGGGAGAGGCACAGATACGCAGTATTTT. The chain has TRBV7-3 and TRBJ2-3, with 9 positions matching TRBD2. This CDR3 has 16 residues. Trimming cost V 5 bases and J 1 base; bases outside gene matches: 7. The germline CDR1 and CDR2 sequences are SGHTA and FQGTGA.

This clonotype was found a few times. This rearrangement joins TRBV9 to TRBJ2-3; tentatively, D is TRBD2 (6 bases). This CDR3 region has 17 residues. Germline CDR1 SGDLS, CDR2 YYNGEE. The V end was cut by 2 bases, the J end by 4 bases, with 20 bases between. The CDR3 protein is CASSVSGGAGLADTQYF. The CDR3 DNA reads TGTGCCAGCAGCGTTAGTGGGGGTGCGGGATTGGCAGATACGCAGTATTTT.

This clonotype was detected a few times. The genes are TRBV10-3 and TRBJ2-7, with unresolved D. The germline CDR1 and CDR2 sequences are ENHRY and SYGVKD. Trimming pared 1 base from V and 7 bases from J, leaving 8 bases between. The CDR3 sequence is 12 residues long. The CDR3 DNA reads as TGTGCCATCAGTGAGTTAGCTCGGGAGCAGTACTTC. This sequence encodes CAISELAREQYF.

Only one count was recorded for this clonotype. CDR3 DNA sequence: TGTGCCAGCAGCCCAGATTACCCGAGGGTCGAGCAGTACTTC. Its translation is CASSPDYPRVEQYF. This chain links TRBV7-9 with TRBJ2-4; D might be TRBD2 (5 bases). The better agreement between TRBJ2-7 and the DNA end casts doubt on the J call. Germline V gives CDR1 SEHNR, CDR2 FQNEAQ (reference sequence). This CDR3 region has 14 residues.

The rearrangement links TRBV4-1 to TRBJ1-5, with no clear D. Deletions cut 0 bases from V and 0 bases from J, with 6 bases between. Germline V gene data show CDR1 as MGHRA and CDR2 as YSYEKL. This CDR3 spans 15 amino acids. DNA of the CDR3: TGCGCCAGCAGCCAAGACCGCTATAGCAATCAGCCCCAGCATTTT. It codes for CASSQDRYSNQPQHF.

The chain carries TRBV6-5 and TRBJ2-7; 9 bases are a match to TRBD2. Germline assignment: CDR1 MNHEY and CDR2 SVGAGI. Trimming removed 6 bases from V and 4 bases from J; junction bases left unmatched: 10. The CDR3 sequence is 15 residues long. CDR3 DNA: TGTGCCAGCAGGGGCCGGGCTAGCGGGGCTTACGAGCAGTACTTC. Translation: CASRGRASGAYEQYF.

The DNA of the CDR3 is TGTGCCAGCAGCGTAGACCCGAAGAACACTGAAGCTTTCTTT. Its translation: CASSVDPKNTEAFF. J is TRBJ1-1 and V is TRBV9; D is uncertain. Per the germline V gene, CDR1 is SGDLS and CDR2 is YYNGEE. CDR3 size: 14 residues. V lost 0 bases and J 1 base, leaving 7 bases between the germline ends.

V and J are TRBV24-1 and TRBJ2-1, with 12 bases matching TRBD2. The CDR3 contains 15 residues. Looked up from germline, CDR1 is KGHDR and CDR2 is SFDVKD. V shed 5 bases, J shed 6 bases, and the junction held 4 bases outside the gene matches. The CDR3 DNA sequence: TGTGCCACCAGTGTCGGACTAGCGGGACGCAATGAGCAGTTCTTC. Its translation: CATSVGLAGRNEQFF.

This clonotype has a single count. The CDR3 loop is CASTKPESVTKNIQYF. The CDR3 DNA sequence: TGTGCCAGCACTAAACCGGAGTCAGTGACCAAAAACATTCAGTACTTC. The rearrangement links TRBV21-1 to TRBJ2-4. TRBV21-1 is a recognized pseudogene. The CDR3 has 16 amino acids.

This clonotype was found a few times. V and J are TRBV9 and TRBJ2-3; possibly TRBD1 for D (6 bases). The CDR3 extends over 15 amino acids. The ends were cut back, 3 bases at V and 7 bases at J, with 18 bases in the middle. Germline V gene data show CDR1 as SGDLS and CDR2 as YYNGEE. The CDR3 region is CASSGLEGVGNTQYF. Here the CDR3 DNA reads TGTGCCAGCAGCGGCCTCGAGGGGGTGGGAAATACGCAGTATTTT. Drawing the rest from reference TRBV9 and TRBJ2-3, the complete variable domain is DSGVTQTPKHLITATGQRVTLRCSPRSGDLSVYWYQQSLDQGLQFLIQYYNGEERAKGNILERFSAQQFPDLHSELNLSSLELGDSALYFCASSGLEGVGNTQYFGPGTRLTVL.

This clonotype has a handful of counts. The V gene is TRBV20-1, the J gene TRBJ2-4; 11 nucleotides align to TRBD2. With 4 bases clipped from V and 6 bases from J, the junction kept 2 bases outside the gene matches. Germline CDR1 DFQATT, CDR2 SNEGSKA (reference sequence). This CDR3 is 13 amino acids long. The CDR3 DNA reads TGCAGTGCTACCGGGACTAGCGGAAACATTCAGTACTTC. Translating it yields CSATGTSGNIQYF.

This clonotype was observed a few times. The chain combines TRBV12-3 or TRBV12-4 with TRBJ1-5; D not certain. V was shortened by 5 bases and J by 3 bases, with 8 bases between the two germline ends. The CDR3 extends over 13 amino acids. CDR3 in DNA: TGTGCCAGCAGTCCCCCGGACAATCAGCCCCAGCATTTT. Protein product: CASSPPDNQPQHF.

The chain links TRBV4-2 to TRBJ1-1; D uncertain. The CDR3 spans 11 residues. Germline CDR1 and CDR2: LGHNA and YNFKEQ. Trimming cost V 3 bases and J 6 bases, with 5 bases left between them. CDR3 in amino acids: CASSHNAEAFF. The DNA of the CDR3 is TGTGCCAGCAGCCACAACGCTGAAGCTTTCTTT.

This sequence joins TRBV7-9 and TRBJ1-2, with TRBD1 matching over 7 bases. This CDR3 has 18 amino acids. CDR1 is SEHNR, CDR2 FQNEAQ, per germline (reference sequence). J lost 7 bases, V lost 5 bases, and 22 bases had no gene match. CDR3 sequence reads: CASSPLGDRLKLRRGYTF. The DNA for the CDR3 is TGTGCCAGCAGCCCCCTGGGGGACAGATTGAAACTTCGACGTGGCTACACCTTC.

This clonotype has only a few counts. CDR3 sequence: CASSYSRTGSSYEQYF. CDR3 coding DNA: TGTGCCAGCAGTTACTCTCGGACAGGGTCCTCCTACGAGCAGTACTTC. This chain connects TRBV6-2 or TRBV6-3 to TRBJ2-7; 8 nucleotides match TRBD1. The CDR3 covers 16 residues. V lost 0 bases to trimming and J lost 0 bases; unmatched junction nucleotides: 4. Germline CDR1 reads MNHEY; CDR2 reads SVGEGT.

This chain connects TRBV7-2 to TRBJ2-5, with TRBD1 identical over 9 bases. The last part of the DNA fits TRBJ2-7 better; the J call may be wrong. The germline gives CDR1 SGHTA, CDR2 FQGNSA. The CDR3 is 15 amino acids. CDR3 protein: CASSLARTGVYEQYF. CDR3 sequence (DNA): TGTGCCAGCAGCTTAGCCAGGACAGGGGTCTACGAGCAGTACTTC.

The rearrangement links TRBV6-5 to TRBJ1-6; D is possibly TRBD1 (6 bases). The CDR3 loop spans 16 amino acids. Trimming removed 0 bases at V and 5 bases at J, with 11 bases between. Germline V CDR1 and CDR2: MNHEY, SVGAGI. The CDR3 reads CASSYSRGSDNSPLHF. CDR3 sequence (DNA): TGTGCCAGCAGTTACTCGAGGGGGTCCGATAATTCACCCCTCCACTTT.

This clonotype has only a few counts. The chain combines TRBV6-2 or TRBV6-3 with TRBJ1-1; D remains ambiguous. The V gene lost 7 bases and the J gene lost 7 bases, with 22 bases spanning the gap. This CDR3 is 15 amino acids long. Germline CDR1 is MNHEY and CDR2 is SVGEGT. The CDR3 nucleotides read TGTGCCAGCACTCTAGACTCCATCGCTCCGGGTGAAGCTTTCTTT. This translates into CASTLDSIAPGEAFF.

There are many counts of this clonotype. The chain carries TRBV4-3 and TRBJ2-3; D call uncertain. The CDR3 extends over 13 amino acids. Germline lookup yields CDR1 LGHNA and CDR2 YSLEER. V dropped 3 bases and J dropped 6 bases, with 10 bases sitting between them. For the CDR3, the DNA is TGCGCCAGCAGCCAGTGGGTGGTGGATACGCAGTATTTT. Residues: CASSQWVVDTQYF.

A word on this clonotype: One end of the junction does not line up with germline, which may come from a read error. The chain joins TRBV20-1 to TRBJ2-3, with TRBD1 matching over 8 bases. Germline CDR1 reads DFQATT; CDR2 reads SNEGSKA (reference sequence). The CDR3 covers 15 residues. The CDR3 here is CSAPPRDRGTDMQCF. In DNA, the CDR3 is TGCAGTGCTCCACCCCGAGACAGGGGTACAGATATGCAGTGTTTT.

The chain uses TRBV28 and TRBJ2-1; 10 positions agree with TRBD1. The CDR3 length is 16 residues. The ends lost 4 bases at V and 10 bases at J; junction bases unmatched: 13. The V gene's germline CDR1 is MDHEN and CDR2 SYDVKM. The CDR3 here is CASSSPGQGPSGEQFF. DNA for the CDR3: TGTGCCAGCAGTTCTCCGGGACAGGGGCCATCTGGCGAGCAGTTCTTC.